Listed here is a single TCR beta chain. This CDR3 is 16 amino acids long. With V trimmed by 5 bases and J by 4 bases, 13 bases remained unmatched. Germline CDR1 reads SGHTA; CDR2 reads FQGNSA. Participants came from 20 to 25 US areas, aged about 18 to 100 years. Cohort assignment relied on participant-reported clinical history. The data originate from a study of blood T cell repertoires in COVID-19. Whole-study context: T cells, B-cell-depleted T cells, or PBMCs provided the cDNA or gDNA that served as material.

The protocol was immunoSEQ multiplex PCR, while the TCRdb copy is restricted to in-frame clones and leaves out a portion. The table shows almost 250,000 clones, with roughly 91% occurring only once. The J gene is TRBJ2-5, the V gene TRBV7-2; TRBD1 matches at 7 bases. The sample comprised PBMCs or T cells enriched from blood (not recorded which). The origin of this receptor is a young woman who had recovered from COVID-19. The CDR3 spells CASSPGGGRGIETQYF. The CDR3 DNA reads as TGTGCCAGCAGCCCCGGAGGCGGCAGGGGGATAGAGACCCAGTACTTC.